This T cell receptor (beta chain) was captured by sequencing in a study of cytomegalovirus exposure and HLA in healthy donors. Points on this clone: Its antigen remains unknown.

Both 60 Vbeta primers and 13 Jbeta primers went into the PCR. The repertoire was sequenced with immunoSEQ multiplex PCR; TCRdb's copy has only in-frame clones and lacks some. The sample's table shows 150,000 to 200,000 clones. Study-wide findings and caveats: Cytomegalovirus status was reportedly diagnosed by the classifier with high sensitivity and specificity. The number of N-insertions in an Asian-associated ancestry cluster was reportedly below the 666-donor mean in a later analysis. As immune exposure information, only CMV serostatus was available.

Between the trimmed V and J ends, which lost 5 bases and 8 bases, there was a span of 19 bases. The CDR3 consists of 14 residues. Germline V gives CDR1 SGHNT, CDR2 YYREEE (reference sequence). The rearrangement links TRBV5-4 to TRBJ1-2; D uncertain. The receptor comes from a man aged 30 to 39 in good health and CMV-seronegative. Sequenced material: PBMCs. The CDR3 bases are TGTGCCAGCAGGCAGGCAGATCTCTCGGGGGGCTACACCTTC. Protein: CASRQADLSGGYTF.